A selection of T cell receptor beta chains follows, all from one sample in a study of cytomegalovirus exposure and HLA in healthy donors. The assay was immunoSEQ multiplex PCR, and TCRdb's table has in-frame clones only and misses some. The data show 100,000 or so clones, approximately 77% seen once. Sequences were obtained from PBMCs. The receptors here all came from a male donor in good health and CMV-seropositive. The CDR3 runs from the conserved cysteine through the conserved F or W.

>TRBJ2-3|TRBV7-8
CASSLVIAGVTSTDTQYF
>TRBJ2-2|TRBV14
CASSLSAQGAGTGELFF
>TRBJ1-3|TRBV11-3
CASSLEIGLRTGNTIYF
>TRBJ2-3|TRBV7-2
CASNHWGGPGDTQYF
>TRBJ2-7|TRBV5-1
CARVDRGPYEQYF
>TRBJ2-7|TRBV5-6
CASSFGFYEQYF
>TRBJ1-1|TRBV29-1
CSVGADMNTEAFF
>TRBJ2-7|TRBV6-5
CASSYLQGKEYEQYF
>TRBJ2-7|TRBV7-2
CASSLGQGGVYEQYF
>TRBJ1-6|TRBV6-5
CASSSTGDRPPPHF
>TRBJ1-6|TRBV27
CASAGTGISWNSPLHF
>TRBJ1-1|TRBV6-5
CASSWGTASEAFF
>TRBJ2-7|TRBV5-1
CASKTTSSPYEQYF
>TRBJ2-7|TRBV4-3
CASSLGTLSSYEQYF
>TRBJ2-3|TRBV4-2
CASSQAGQSDTDTQYF
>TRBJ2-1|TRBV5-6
CASTRYNEQFF
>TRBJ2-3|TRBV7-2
CASSGPTDTRSTDTQYF
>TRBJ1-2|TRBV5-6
CASSLDRGLRGYTF
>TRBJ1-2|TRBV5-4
CASSLAGQRTYGYTF
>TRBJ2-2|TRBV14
CASSRLGDTGELFF
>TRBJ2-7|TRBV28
CASRPSGGTYEQYF
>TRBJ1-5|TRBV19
CASSLARDQPQHF
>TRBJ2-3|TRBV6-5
CASSSEADTQYF
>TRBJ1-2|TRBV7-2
CASSLDRILWRGYTF
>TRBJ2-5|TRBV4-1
CASSRTPPGNQETQYF
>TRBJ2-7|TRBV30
CAWSYGTGGDEQYF
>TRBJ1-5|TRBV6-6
CASSPDRGEAHF
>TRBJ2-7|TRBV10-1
CASSERLAGEQYF
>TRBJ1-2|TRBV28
CASSWLAYGYTF
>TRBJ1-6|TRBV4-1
CASSFRVTIGDSPLHF
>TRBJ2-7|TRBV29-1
CSVEVGTDYEQYF
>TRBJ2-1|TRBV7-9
CASSYRGYNEQFF
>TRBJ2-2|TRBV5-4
CASSPRLLAGTGELFF
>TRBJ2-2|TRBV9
CASSVVGGGTGELFF
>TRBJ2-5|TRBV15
CATSANPAVSGQETQYF
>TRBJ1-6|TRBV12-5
CASGLGQGAENSPLHF
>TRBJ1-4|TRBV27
CASSFSGFEKLFF
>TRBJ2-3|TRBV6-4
CASRQTSVADTQYF
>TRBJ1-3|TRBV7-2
CASSPRQETSGNTIYF
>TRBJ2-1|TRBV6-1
CASSSTSYNEQFF
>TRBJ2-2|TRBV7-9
CASSPRRGTGELFF
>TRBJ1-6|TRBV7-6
CASSFGGTGGKNNSPLHF
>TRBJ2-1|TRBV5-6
CASSLMLANEQFF
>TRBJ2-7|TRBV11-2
CASSLGSGGEQYF
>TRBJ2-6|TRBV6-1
CASSGGLGANVLTF
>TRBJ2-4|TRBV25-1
CASSRGGALNIQYF
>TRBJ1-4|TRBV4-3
CASSPTGGTNEKLFF
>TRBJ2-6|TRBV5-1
CATAKKGQGVSGANVLTF
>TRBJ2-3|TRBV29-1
CSGAGRSSTDTQYF
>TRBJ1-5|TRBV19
CASGGRLDQPQHF
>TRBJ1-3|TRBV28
CASSLGTQSLGNTIYF